This T cell receptor (beta chain) was identified during a study of T cells after yellow fever vaccination. Study overall: Each low-cell-number fraction was prepared by means of SMART-Seq v4 Ultra Low Input. Overall study results and limits: Weaker, the secondary response had a peak occurring faster, on day 5 versus 15. Researchers cautioned that FACS-sorted repertoires could harbor abundant clonotypes contaminating from the bulk population.

This CDR3 is built from 15 residues. Turning to this clonotype: Its antigen is as yet unknown.

TCR cDNA, made by 5'RACE template switching, carried an added universal primer site and UMIs. TCRdb ran MiXCR on the 5' RACE reads and lists one entry per CDR3 protein. In the table there are some 600,000 distinct CDR3 sequences, around 12% of which are singletons. The sequence was collected from a young man who received the YFV17D yellow fever vaccine. The rearrangement uses TRBV21-1 and TRBJ2-1; the D segment call TRBD1 is taken from the table without a DNA check. TRBV21-1 is termed a pseudogene. The specimen comprised PBMCs, sampled on the day of the yellow fever booster vaccination. The CDR3 region has the DNA TGTGCCAGCAGCAAAACCGAACCCGGGACCAATGAGCAGTTCTTC. Translating it yields CASSKTEPGTNEQFF.